These T cell receptor beta chains were read from a single sample in a study of identical twins. TCRdb re-called the 5' RACE reads through MiXCR, storing one row per CDR3 protein. Of more than 200,000 distinct CDR3 sequences listed, approximately 9% are singletons. Sequenced material: memory (CD45RO+) T cells sorted from blood. The receptors here all came from a woman aged 18-29 years in good health. CDR3s include the opening cysteine and the closing phenylalanine or tryptophan. The order of the fields is clone size, V gene, CDR3 length, J gene, D gene, CDR3 DNA, CDR3 protein. The D gene is left open where the match is weak. Rows give clone size only sometimes, using once, few, many, or a class for an expanded clone.

NA,TRBV30,13,TRBJ2-2,TRBD2,TGTGCCGGGACTAGCGGGAGCACCGGGGAGCTGTTTTTT,CAGTSGSTGELFF
few,TRBV20-1,11,TRBJ1-2,NA,TGCAGTGCCCCAAACAGTGAAGGCTACACCTTC,CSAPNSEGYTF
NA,TRBV7-2,15,TRBJ2-1,TRBD2,TGTGCCAGCAGCCCGACGGGAGGGGTCCGCAATGAGCAGTTCTTC,CASSPTGGVRNEQFF
few,TRBV27,19,TRBJ2-6,TRBD1,TGTGCCAGCAGTAGGAAAGGAGGGACAGGGGGGTCTGGGGCCAACGTCCTGACTTTC,CASSRKGGTGGSGANVLTF
NA,TRBV5-1,15,TRBJ2-3,NA,TGCGCCTCCCAGGGGTATGGGGGAGACACAGATACGCAGTATTTT,CASQGYGGDTDTQYF
NA,TRBV23-1,17,TRBJ2-7,TRBD2,TGTGCCAGCGGCCCGGGGACTAGCGGGAGGCCTTACTACGAGCAGTACTTC,CASGPGTSGRPYYEQYF
NA,TRBV6-1,14,TRBJ2-3,NA,TGTGCCAGCAGAGGGACTTGGAGCACAGATACGCAGTATTTT,CASRGTWSTDTQYF
many,TRBV10-2,13,TRBJ2-5,NA,TGCGCCAGCAGTGAGGTTGTGGAAGAGACCCAGTACTTC,CASSEVVEETQYF
NA,TRBV27,13,TRBJ2-1,TRBD2,TGTGCCAGCAAAACTAGCGGGAGCAATGAGCAGTTCTTC,CASKTSGSNEQFF
few,TRBV12-3/TRBV12-4,14,TRBJ1-4,NA,TGTGCCAGCAGTTTCGGTGGATCGCTTGAAAAACTGTTTTTT,CASSFGGSLEKLFF
many,TRBV6-2/TRBV6-3,13,TRBJ2-4,NA,TGTGCCAGCAGGAGAAGGACCAAAAACATTCAGTACTTC,CASRRRTKNIQYF
many,TRBV3-1,12,TRBJ2-5,NA,TGTGCCAGCAGCCAAAGGCCTGAGACCCAGTACTTC,CASSQRPETQYF
many,TRBV3-1,17,TRBJ2-3,TRBD2,TGTGCCAGCAGCCTACAACCTAGCGGGGTGCCCACAGATACGCAGTATTTT,CASSLQPSGVPTDTQYF
many,TRBV20-1,13,TRBJ2-1,TRBD2,TGCAGCCGCGGGGGTAGCGCAAACAATGAGCAGTTCTTC,CSRGGSANNEQFF
many,TRBV5-1,15,TRBJ2-1,NA,TGCGCCAGCAGCTTGGTGCTATCTACCCACAATGAGCAGTTCTTC,CASSLVLSTHNEQFF
many,TRBV9,14,TRBJ1-3,NA,TGTGCCAGCAGCGCCGGGACGCTTGGAAACACCATATATTTT,CASSAGTLGNTIYF
many,TRBV7-7,16,TRBJ1-3,NA,TGTGCTAGCAGCTTCTCGGGGGCCATCCTTGGAAACACCATATATTTT,CASSFSGAILGNTIYF
many,TRBV6-2/TRBV6-3,11,TRBJ2-7,NA,TGTGCCAGCACCAATGGTTACGAGCAGTACTTC,CASTNGYEQYF
few,TRBV20-1,14,TRBJ2-2,NA,TGCAGTGCTAGAGGGGGACTTCCCACCGGGGAGCTGTTTTTT,CSARGGLPTGELFF
few,TRBV10-3,13,TRBJ2-7,TRBD1,TGTGCCACACGGGACAGGGGGTCCTACGAGCAGTACTTC,CATRDRGSYEQYF
many,TRBV7-2,18,TRBJ1-3,TRBD1,TGTGCCAGCAGCTTAGCGTCAGGGGGCCTAATCTCTGGAAACACCATATATTTT,CASSLASGGLISGNTIYF
many,TRBV5-1,15,TRBJ1-5,TRBD1,TGCGCCAGCAGGAGGACAGGGGGCGCGGAGCAGCCCCAGCATTTT,CASRRTGGAEQPQHF
NA,TRBV12-3/TRBV12-4,13,TRBJ1-1,NA,TGTGCCACCGGGATTCAGGTGAACACTGAAGCTTTCTTT,CATGIQVNTEAFF
NA,TRBV7-8,15,TRBJ2-1,NA,TGTGCCAGCAGCTTACTTCCGGGGGCCCTTGGTGAGCAGTTCTTC,CASSLLPGALGEQFF
NA,TRBV12-3/TRBV12-4,15,TRBJ2-3,TRBD2,TGTGCCAGCAGCACGCTAGCGGGAGCAACAGATACGCAGTATTTT,CASSTLAGATDTQYF
many,TRBV12-3/TRBV12-4,15,TRBJ2-1,NA,TGTGCCAGCAGTTTACCTCCGGGAACCTACAATGAGCAGTTCTTC,CASSLPPGTYNEQFF
many,TRBV28,15,TRBJ2-1,NA,TGTGCCAGCTCAATCCGCCCGAGGAGGAGCAATGAGCAGTTCTTC,CASSIRPRRSNEQFF
NA,TRBV6-1,17,TRBJ2-3,TRBD2,TGTGCCAGCACCCCGTCGGGGCTGCGGGGGGGCACAGATACGCAGTATTTT,CASTPSGLRGGTDTQYF
NA,TRBV5-1,13,TRBJ2-5,NA,TGCGCCAGCAGCTTGCAGGGGCCAGAGACCCAGTACTTC,CASSLQGPETQYF
NA,TRBV5-1,16,TRBJ2-5,NA,TGCGCCAGCAGCTTGGGCGGGGCCTGGGGCCAAGAGACCCAGTACTTC,CASSLGGAWGQETQYF
NA,TRBV5-1,16,TRBJ2-5,TRBD2,TGCGCCAGCAGCCCAGGGGGACTAGCGGGAGTAGAGACCCAGTACTTC,CASSPGGLAGVETQYF
few,TRBV6-5,15,TRBJ2-2,NA,TGTGCCAGCAGTTACTCGTTCTTAAACACCGGGGAGCTGTTTTTT,CASSYSFLNTGELFF
many,TRBV20-1,14,TRBJ2-3,TRBD1,TGCAGTGCTCCTCGACAGGGGACCACAGATACGCAGTATTTT,CSAPRQGTTDTQYF
NA,TRBV15,13,TRBJ1-1,NA,TGTGCCACCAGCAGCCACGGGGGCCGCGAAGCTTTCTTT,CATSSHGGREAFF
NA,TRBV5-1,15,TRBJ1-2,NA,TGCGCCAGCAGCTTAACCGACGGAGCTAACTATGGCTACACCTTC,CASSLTDGANYGYTF
many,TRBV29-1,11,TRBJ1-2,NA,TGCAGCGCAAAAGCGGGGGTTGGCTACACCTTC,CSAKAGVGYTF
many,TRBV20-1,17,TRBJ2-4,NA,TGCAGTGCTACCGGGGGACAGACCCTAGTAGCCAAAAACATTCAGTACTTC,CSATGGQTLVAKNIQYF
NA,TRBV2,12,TRBJ1-1,NA,TGTGCCACCCAAGTAGGGGATGATGAAGCTTTCTTT,CATQVGDDEAFF
NA,TRBV20-1,12,TRBJ1-4,NA,TGCAGTGCTCCTCCCGGACAGTCGGAACTGTTTTTT,CSAPPGQSELFF
few,TRBV6-2/TRBV6-3,15,TRBJ1-2,NA,TGTGCCAGCAGCCCCGGACGGAAAGCTAACTATGGCTACACCTTC,CASSPGRKANYGYTF
NA,TRBV20-1,14,TRBJ2-3,NA,TGCAGTGCTAGAGACCCGAAGGGGCCAGATACGCAGTATTTT,CSARDPKGPDTQYF
few,TRBV7-2,17,TRBJ2-1,TRBD2,TGTGCCAGCAGCTTAGCGGTCCGGACTAGCGGGTACAATGAGCAGTTCTTC,CASSLAVRTSGYNEQFF
many,TRBV7-2,14,TRBJ2-7,NA,TGTGCCAGCAGCTTGACGGCCTCCAGTTACGAGCAGTACTTC,CASSLTASSYEQYF
many,TRBV29-1,13,TRBJ1-1,NA,TGCAGCGTTGTAGGCCCGCACAACACTGAAGCTTTCTTT,CSVVGPHNTEAFF
NA,TRBV19,13,TRBJ2-7,NA,TGTGCCAAACATCCGGGACAAACCTACGAGCAGTACTTC,CAKHPGQTYEQYF
many,TRBV20-1,16,TRBJ1-4,NA,TGCAGTGCTAGGGGGGGTTCCTGGGCGACTAATGAAAAACTGTTTTTT,CSARGGSWATNEKLFF
NA,TRBV5-6,15,TRBJ2-2,NA,TGTGCCAGCCGATGGGGGGGCCCGAACACCGGGGAGCTGTTTTTT,CASRWGGPNTGELFF
few,TRBV5-1,16,TRBJ2-7,TRBD2,TGCGCCAGCAGCTCAAAAATTAGCGGGGCCTCCTACGAGCAGTACTTC,CASSSKISGASYEQYF
many,TRBV18,15,TRBJ1-1,NA,TGTGCCAGCTCACCGGGAGAGTACGCGAACACTGAAGCTTTCTTT,CASSPGEYANTEAFF
NA,TRBV7-2,13,TRBJ1-4,TRBD1,TGTGCCAGCAGCCTGGGACAGGGCACGAAACTGTTTTTT,CASSLGQGTKLFF
NA,TRBV10-3,14,TRBJ2-1,TRBD1,TGTGCCATCAAGGTAGGGGGCAGTTACAATGAGCAGTTCTTC,CAIKVGGSYNEQFF
few,TRBV5-4,15,TRBJ2-7,NA,TGTGCCAGCAGCTACCGGGGCTCAGAATCCTACGAGCAGTACTTC,CASSYRGSESYEQYF